The T cell receptor (beta chain) under discussion was sequenced for a study of cytomegalovirus exposure and HLA in healthy donors. The germline CDR1 and CDR2 sequences are SGHRS and YFSETQ. The ends were cut back, 2 bases at V and 4 bases at J, with 15 bases in the middle. This CDR3 spans 15 amino acids. The primer mix had 60 Vbeta and 13 Jbeta primers. This table comes from immunoSEQ multiplex PCR, and its TCRdb copy is limited to in-frame clones, with some not included. The sample contains fewer than 85,000 clones, more than 75% of which appear only once. Unrecorded immune exposures were likely, despite nominal health at sampling.

Sequencing was done on a sample of PBMCs. This rearrangement joins TRBV5-1 to TRBJ1-1; D is undetermined. The sequence derives from a man aged 35 to 55 in good health and CMV-seronegative. The CDR3 here is CASSFAEIGSTEAFF. CDR3 bases: TGCGCCAGCAGCTTTGCCGAAATTGGGAGCACTGAAGCTTTCTTT. The variable domain in full, completed from reference TRBV5-1 and TRBJ1-1, reads KAGVTQTPRYLIKTRGQQVTLSCSPISGHRSVSWYQQTPGQGLQFLFEYFSETQRNKGNFPGRFSGRQFSNSRSEMNVSTLELGDSALYLCASSFAEIGSTEAFFGQGTRLTVV.